The TCR beta chain under discussion was sequenced for a study of T cell responses to AZD1222 COVID-19 vaccine listed by TCRdb under 2021. For the wider study: A total of 233 trial participants underwent TCR sequencing, of whom around 210 had received two doses of AZD1222 and around 26 had received two doses of the MenACWY control vaccine. Trial participants were enrolled by age into subgroups of 18-55, 56-69 and 70-plus years, and 148, 28 and 57 TCR-sequenced participants, respectively, were included in these subgroups. Overall study outcomes, separate from this receptor: Most participants were white British and females outnumbered males, and the authors suggested that clonal diversity may have been underestimated. Because no day 14 peak-response samples were available, repertoires were characterized only after the peak T cell response. The whole spike protein was spanned by vaccine-associated CD4 TCRs, and dominant responses were seen in regions 160-218 and 743-854. The 56-69-year group was small, and its depth increase did not reach significance, likely because of low power. After two AZD1222 doses, spike-specific TCR breadth and depth were significantly higher than at day 0 and than in MenACWY recipients. Reportedly, almost half of the unique spike-specific TCRs recognized epitopes lying outside the regions that are mutated in the B.1.351 and B.1.1.7 variants. Only five to seven AZD1222 recipients were SARS-CoV-2 seropositive at baseline, limiting conclusions about previously exposed vaccinees.

Remarks on this clone: The specificity of this receptor is unknown. Base qualities are not recorded, but no much larger clone differs from it by a single base.

The CDR3, cysteine through phenylalanine, is 15 amino acids long. The only DNA kept is the CDR3, 45 bases in frame from the first base. Reading the germline V gene (reference sequence) gives CDR1 GTSNPN and CDR2 SVGIG. Trimming accounts for 3 bases at V and 2 bases at J, while the number of junction bases matched to no gene is 7. The CDR3 regions of human TCRbeta chains were subjected to immunosequencing. The paper's processing steps were these. TCRs in the repertoires were matched against a reference library of SARS-CoV-2-specific TCRs that had been generated with the MIRA antigen-specificity platform. Breadth meant the fraction of unique TCRs that were SARS-CoV-2-associated, whereas depth meant the fraction of total T cells that were SARS-CoV-2-associated. Each spike-specific TCR was assigned to its reactive spike region and to a CD4 or CD8 class using the MIRA data. Log10-transformed breadth and depth values were compared by one-way ANOVA with Sidak's multiple comparisons tests. TCRdb stores this immuneACCESS table with in-frame sequences only. Part of the clones is absent; in the studies checked, under half of the shortfall reflects unresolved V genes, and no reason is known for the rest. D and trimming were read from the DNA, whereas the V and J calls and clone size are those reported in that table. This sample is represented by 150,000 to 200,000 clones; just under 95% of them were singletons. The ten largest make up 1% of the sample.

The time point label, read with the paper, signifies: about 28 days (+/-7) after the second vaccine dose. The treatment or condition label of this sample denotes: meningococcal conjugate vaccine given as trial control. The vaccinee samples were drawn from two UK trials, COV001 and COV002, one of which was a single-blind randomized controlled phase 2/3 trial testing AZD1222 (ChAdOx1 nCoV-19) in healthy adults. For TCRbeta chain sequencing, PBMC samples were collected from trial participants at day 0 and at day 28 after the second dose. The clonotype originates from an adult who received the MenACWY meningococcal vaccine as a control. This sequence uses TRBV30 and TRBJ2-3, with TRBD2 identical over 8 junction bases. Specimen: peripheral blood, collected 28 days after the second dose of the MenACWY control vaccine. The CDR3 corresponds to CAWSETSAYTDTQYF. The nucleotide sequence reads TGTGCCTGGAGCGAGACTAGCGCCTACACAGATACGCAGTATTTT.